This record looks at one T cell receptor beta chain sequence and its context. The source of the sample is a study of blood T cell repertoires in COVID-19. Study-wide context: Spain, Italy and the United States supplied samples that represented acute and convalescent COVID-19. T cells, B-cell-depleted T cells, or PBMCs supplied cDNA or gDNA.

This CDR3 spans 15 amino acids. J was trimmed by 1 base and V by 6 bases; bases with no gene match: 7. Germline V CDR1 and CDR2: SGDLS, YYNGEE. In the authors' workflow: Reference gene primer amplification in the assay estimated nucleated cell counts. TCRdb's table, derived via immunoSEQ multiplex PCR, lists solely in-frame clones and lacks some. V and J calls plus clone size are reproduced from that table; the DNA served to infer D and trimming. The table records approximately 90,000 clones, 65% to 90% of them present only once. The rearrangement links TRBV9 to TRBJ2-5, with 9 nucleotides matching TRBD2. This sequence originates from a man between 60 and 75 years old with acute or convalescent COVID-19. The material sequenced was peripheral blood. CDR3 sequence: CASTKAGGLQETQYF. CDR3 in DNA: TGTGCCAGCACCAAAGCGGGGGGTCTCCAAGAGACCCAGTACTTC. The variable domain in full, with the rest retrieved from reference TRBV9 and TRBJ2-5, is DSGVTQTPKHLITATGQRVTLRCSPRSGDLSVYWYQQSLDQGLQFLIQYYNGEERAKGNILERFSAQQFPDLHSELNLSSLELGDSALYFCASTKAGGLQETQYFGPGTRLLVL.